This T cell receptor beta chain was captured by sequencing in a study of PD-1 blockade in classical Hodgkin lymphoma. Findings and limits, study-wide: Complete responders showed a baseline diversity that resembled the diversity of newly diagnosed patients. Relapsed/refractory patients reportedly had the lowest baseline TCR diversity, below newly diagnosed patients, who were below healthy donors. Initiation of nivolumab under 1 year after ASCT led to exclusion of patients.

Time point here: cycle 4 day 1 (C4D1), after 6 weeks of nivolumab. In every patient, relapse followed autologous stem cell transplantation, while exposure to brentuximab vedotin differed. This clone showed up just once. Its matching antigen is unknown. At the DNA level, this CDR3 is encoded by other sequences in the same sample as well. The CDR3 runs to 14 residues. The V and J ends lost 5 bases and 0 bases, in that order; junction bases with no gene match: 3. CDR1 is SGHVS, CDR2 FQNEAQ, per germline. Here immunoSEQ multiplex PCR was the method, and the copy in TCRdb shows in-frame clones only, minus some. The data hold 50,000 to 65,000 clones, with about 92% observed a single time.

Sequencing used peripheral blood mononuclear cells (PBMCs), obtained before the fourth cycle of nivolumab. The rearrangement uses TRBV7-8 and TRBJ2-7, with TRBD1 matching 8 bases. This clonotype was obtained from a human donor with classical Hodgkin lymphoma. The CDR3 sequence is CASSLGTGSYEQYF. The CDR3 nucleotides are TGTGCCAGCAGCCTCGGGACAGGCTCCTACGAGCAGTACTTC. Full variable domain (missing parts from reference TRBV7-8 and TRBJ2-7): GAGVSQSPRYKVAKRGQDVALRCDPISGHVSLFWYQQALGQGPEFLTYFQNEAQLDKSGLPSDRFFAERPEGSVSTLKIQRTQQEDSAVYLCASSLGTGSYEQYFGPGTRLTVT.